One T cell receptor (beta chain) is described in this entry. These data originate in a study of blood T cell repertoires in COVID-19. Study-level information: The United States, Italy and Spain supplied acute and convalescent COVID-19 samples.

Germline CDR1 is MNHEY and CDR2 is SVGAGI. This CDR3 is 15 amino acids long. After removal of 2 bases from V and 6 bases from J, the junction contained 8 bases not matched to a gene. Participants' own reports of clinical history determined their cohort assignment. Clones were sequenced by immunoSEQ multiplex PCR, and TCRdb holds only the in-frame ones, with some missing. Here the sample spans roughly 250,000 clones, roughly 90% being singletons. Sequences were obtained from PBMCs or T cells enriched from blood (not recorded which). The rearrangement joins TRBV6-5 to TRBJ2-7; 9 bases align to TRBD2. The receptor was derived from a woman aged 30 to 39 with acute COVID-19. The CDR3 region has the DNA TGTGCCAGCAGTTACACGTCGGCGGGAGGGGTCGAGCAGTACTTC. Translated, it gives CASSYTSAGGVEQYF.